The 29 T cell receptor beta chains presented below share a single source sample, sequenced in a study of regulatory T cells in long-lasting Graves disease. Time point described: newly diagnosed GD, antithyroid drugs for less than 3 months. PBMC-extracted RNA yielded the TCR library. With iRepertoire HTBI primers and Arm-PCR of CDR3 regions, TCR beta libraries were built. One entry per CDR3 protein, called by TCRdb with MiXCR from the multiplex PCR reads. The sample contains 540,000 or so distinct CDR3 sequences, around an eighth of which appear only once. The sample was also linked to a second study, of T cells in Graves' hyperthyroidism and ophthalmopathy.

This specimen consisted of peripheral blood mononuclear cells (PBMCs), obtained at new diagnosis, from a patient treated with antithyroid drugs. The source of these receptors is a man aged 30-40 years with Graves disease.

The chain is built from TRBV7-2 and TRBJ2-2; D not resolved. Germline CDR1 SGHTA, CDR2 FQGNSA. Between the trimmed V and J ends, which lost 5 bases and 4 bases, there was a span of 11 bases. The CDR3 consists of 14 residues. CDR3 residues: CASSITGSTGELFF. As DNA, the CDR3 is TGTGCCAGCAGCATAACGGGCAGCACCGGGGAGCTGTTTTTT.

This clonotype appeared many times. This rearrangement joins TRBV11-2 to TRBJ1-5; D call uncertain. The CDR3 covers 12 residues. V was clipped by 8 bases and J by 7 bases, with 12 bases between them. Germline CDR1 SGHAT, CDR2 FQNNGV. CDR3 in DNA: TGTGCCAGCGCCGTAAACGTCCAGCCCCAGCATTTT. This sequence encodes CASAVNVQPQHF.

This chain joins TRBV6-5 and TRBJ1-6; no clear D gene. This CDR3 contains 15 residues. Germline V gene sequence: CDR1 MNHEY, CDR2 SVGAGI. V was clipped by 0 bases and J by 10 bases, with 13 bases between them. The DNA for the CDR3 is TGTGCCAGCAGTTACTCGGAGGGTATCGGATCACCCCTCCACTTT. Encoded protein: CASSYSEGIGSPLHF.

Written as DNA, the CDR3 is TGTGCCAGCTCACTCACCGCTTCACAATTCTCTGGAAACACCATATATTTT. As protein: CASSLTASQFSGNTIYF. The rearrangement links TRBV18 to TRBJ1-3; no clear D. The germline V and J ends were trimmed by 4 bases and 0 bases, with 16 bases remaining between them. This CDR3 contains 17 residues. CDR1 is KGHSH, CDR2 LQKENI, per germline. Full variable domain (missing parts from reference TRBV18 and TRBJ1-3): NAGVMQNPRHLVRRRGQEARLRCSPMKGHSHVYWYRQLPEEGLKFMVYLQKENIIDESGMPKERFSAEFPKEGPSILRIQQVVRGDSAAYFCASSLTASQFSGNTIYFGEGSWLTVV.

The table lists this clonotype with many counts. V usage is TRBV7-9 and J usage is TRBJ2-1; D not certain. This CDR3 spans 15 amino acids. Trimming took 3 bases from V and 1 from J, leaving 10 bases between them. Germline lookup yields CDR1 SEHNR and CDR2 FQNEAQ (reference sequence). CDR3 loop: CASSFQAGSYNEQFF. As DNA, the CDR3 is TGTGCCAGCAGCTTTCAGGCTGGTTCCTACAATGAGCAGTTCTTC.

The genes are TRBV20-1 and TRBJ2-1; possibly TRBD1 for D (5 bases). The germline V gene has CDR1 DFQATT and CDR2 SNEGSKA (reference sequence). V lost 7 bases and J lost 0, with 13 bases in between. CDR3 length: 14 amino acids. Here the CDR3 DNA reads TGCAGTGTCAGTCAGGGAAGCTCCTACAATGAGCAGTTCTTC. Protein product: CSVSQGSSYNEQFF.

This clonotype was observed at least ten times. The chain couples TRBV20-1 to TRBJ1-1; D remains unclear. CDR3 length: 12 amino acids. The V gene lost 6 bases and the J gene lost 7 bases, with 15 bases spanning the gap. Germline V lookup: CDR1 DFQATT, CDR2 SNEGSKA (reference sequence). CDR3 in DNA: TGCAGTGCCACCGTAGTATTCGGTGAAGCTTTCTTT. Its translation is CSATVVFGEAFF.

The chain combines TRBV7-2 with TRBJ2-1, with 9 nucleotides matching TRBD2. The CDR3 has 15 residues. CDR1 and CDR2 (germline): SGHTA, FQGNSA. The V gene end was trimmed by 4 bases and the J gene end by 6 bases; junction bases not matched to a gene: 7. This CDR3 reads CASSSIPGLANEQFF. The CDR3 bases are TGTGCCAGCAGCTCTATCCCGGGACTAGCCAATGAGCAGTTCTTC.

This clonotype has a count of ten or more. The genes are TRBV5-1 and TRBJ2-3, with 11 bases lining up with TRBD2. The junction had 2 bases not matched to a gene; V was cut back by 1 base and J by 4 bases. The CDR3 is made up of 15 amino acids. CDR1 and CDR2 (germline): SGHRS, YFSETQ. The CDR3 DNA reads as TGCGCCAGCAGCTTGACTAGCGGGAGATCAGATACGCAGTATTTT. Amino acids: CASSLTSGRSDTQYF.

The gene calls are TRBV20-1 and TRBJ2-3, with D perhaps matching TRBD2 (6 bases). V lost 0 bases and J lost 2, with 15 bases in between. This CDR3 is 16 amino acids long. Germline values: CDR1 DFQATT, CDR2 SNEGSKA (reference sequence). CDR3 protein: CSARDLLAGYTDTQYF. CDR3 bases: TGCAGTGCTAGAGACCTACTAGCAGGATACACAGATACGCAGTATTTT.

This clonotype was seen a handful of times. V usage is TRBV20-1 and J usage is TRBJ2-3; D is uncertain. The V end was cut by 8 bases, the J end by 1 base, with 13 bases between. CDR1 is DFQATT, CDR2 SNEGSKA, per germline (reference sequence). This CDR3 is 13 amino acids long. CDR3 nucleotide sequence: TGCAGTCCCTCTTGGGATGGCACAGATACGCAGTATTTT. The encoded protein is CSPSWDGTDTQYF.

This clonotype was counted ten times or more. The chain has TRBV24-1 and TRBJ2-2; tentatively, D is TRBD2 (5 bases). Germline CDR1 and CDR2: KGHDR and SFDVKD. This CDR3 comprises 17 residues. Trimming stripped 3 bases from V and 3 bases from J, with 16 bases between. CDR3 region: CATSDPTADYHTGELFF. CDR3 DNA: TGTGCCACCAGTGATCCCACCGCTGACTATCACACCGGGGAGCTGTTTTTT.

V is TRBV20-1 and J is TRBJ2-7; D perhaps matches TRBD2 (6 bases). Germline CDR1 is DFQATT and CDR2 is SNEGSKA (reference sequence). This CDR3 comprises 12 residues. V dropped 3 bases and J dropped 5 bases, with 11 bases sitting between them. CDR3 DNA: TGCAGTGCTAGTTCCGGGAGCAACGAGCAGTACTTC. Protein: CSASSGSNEQYF.

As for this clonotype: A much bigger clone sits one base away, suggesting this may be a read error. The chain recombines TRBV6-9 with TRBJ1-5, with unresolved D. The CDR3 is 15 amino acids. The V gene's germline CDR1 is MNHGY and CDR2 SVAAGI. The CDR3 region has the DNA TGTGCCAGCAGTTACGGGGTAATTAGCAATCAGCCCCGGCATTTT. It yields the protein CASSYGVISNQPRHF.

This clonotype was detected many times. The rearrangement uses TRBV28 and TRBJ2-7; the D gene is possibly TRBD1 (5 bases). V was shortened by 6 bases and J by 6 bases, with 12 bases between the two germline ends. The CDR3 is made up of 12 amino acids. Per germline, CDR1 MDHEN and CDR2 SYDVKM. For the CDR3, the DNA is TGTGCCAGCAGGCTTGACAGAAGCGAGCAGTACTTC. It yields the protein CASRLDRSEQYF.

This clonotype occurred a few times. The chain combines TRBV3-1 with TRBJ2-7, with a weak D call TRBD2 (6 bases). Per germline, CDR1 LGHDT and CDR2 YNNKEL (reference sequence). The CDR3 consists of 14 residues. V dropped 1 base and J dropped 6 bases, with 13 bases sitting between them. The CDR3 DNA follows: TGTGCCAGCAGCCAAGCAAACGGGAGATCCGAGCAGTACTTC. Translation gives CASSQANGRSEQYF.

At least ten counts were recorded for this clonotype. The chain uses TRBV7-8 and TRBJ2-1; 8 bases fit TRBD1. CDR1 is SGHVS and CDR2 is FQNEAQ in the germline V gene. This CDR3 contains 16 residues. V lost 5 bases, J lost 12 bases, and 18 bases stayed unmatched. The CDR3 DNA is TGTGCCAGCAGCGCCCTGGGACAGGAGTACAATGAGTGGCAGTTCTTC. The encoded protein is CASSALGQEYNEWQFF.

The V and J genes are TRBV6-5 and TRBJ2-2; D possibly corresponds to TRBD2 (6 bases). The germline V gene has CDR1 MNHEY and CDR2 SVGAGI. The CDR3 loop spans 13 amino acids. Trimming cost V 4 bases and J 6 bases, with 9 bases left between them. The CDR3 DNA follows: TGTGCCAGCAGTTGGACTATGCCCGGGGAGCTGTTTTTT. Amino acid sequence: CASSWTMPGELFF.

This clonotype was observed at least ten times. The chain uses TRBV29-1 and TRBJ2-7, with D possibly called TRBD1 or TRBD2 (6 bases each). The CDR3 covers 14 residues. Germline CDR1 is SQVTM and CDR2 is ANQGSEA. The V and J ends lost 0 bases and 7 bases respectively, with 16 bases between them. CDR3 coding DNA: TGCAGCGTTGAAGATCCCCGGGAGCAGGGGGAGCAGTACTTC. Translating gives CSVEDPREQGEQYF.

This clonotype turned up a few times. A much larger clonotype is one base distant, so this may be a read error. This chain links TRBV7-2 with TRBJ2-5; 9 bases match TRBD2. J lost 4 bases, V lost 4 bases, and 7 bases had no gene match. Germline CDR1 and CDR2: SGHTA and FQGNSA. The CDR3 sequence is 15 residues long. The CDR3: CASSSYSGRAETQYF. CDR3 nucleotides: TGTGCCAGCAGCTCATATAGCGGGAGAGCAGAGACCCAGTACTTC. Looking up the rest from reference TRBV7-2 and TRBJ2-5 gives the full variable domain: GAGVSQSPSNKVTEKGKDVELRCDPISGHTALYWYRQSLGQGLEFLIYFQGNSAPDKSGLPSDRFSAERTGGSVSTLTIQRTQQEDSAVYLCASSSYSGRAETQYFGPGTRLLVL.

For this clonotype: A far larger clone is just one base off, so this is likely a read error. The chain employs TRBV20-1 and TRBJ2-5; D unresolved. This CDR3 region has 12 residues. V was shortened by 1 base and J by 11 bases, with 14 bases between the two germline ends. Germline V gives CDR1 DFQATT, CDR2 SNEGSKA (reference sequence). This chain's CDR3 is CSARGQAGKQYF. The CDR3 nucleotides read TGCAGTGCTAGAGGTCAGGCTGGTAAGCAGTACTTC.

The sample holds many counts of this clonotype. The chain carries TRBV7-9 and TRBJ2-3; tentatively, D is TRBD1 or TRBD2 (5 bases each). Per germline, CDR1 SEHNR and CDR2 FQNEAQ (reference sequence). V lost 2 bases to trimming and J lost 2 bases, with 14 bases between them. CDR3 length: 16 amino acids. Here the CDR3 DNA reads TGTGCCAGCAGCTTACCTCCGGGACGGAACACAGATACGCAGTATTTT. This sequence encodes CASSLPPGRNTDTQYF.

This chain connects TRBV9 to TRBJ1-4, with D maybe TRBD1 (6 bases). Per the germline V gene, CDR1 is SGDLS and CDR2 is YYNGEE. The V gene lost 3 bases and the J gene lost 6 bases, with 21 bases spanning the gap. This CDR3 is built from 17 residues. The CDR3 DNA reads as TGTGCCAGCAGCGCTGACCCGGGACAAGTCGAGGATGAAAAACTGTTTTTT. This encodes CASSADPGQVEDEKLFF. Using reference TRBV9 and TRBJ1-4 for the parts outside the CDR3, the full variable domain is DSGVTQTPKHLITATGQRVTLRCSPRSGDLSVYWYQQSLDQGLQFLIQYYNGEERAKGNILERFSAQQFPDLHSELNLSSLELGDSALYFCASSADPGQVEDEKLFFGSGTQLSVL.

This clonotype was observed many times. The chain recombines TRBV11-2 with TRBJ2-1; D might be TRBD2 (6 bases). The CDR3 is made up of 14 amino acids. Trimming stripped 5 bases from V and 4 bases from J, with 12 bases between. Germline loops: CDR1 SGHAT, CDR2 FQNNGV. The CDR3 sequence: CASSPRDPYNEQFF. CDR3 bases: TGTGCCAGCAGCCCGCGGGACCCTTACAATGAGCAGTTCTTC.

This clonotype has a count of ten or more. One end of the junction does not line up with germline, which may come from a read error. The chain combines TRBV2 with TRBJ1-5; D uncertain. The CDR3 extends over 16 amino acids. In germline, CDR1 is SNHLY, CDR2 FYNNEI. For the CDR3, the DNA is TGTGCCAGCAGATCTACTACGAGGGCGGGCGGTCAGCCCCATCATTTT. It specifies CASRSTTRAGGQPHHF.

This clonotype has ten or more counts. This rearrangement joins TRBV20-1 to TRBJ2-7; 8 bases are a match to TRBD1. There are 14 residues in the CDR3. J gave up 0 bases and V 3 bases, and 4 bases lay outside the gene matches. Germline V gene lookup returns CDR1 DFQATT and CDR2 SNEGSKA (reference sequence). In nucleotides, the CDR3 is TGCAGTGCTAGTTCCAGGGGGCGCTCCTACGAGCAGTACTTC. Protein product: CSASSRGRSYEQYF.

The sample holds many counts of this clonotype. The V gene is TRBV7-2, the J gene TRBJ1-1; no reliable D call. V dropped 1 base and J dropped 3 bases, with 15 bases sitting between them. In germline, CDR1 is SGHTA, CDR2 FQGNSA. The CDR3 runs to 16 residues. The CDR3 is CASSLVVVSKDTEAFF. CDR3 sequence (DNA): TGTGCCAGCAGCTTAGTGGTGGTATCAAAAGACACTGAAGCTTTCTTT.

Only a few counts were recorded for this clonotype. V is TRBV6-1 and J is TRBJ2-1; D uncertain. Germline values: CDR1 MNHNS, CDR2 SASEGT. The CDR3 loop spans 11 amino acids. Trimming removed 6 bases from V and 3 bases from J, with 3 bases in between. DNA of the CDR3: TGTGCCAGCAGGTTCTACAATGAGCAGTTCTTC. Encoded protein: CASRFYNEQFF.

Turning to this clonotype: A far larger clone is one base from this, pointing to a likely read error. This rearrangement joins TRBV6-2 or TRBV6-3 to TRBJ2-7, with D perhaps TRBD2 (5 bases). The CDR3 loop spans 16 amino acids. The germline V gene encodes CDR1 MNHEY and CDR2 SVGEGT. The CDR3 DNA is TGTGCCAGCAGATCGACGTCGGGGATTAGCTCCTACGAGCAGCACTTC. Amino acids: CASRSTSGISSYEQHF.